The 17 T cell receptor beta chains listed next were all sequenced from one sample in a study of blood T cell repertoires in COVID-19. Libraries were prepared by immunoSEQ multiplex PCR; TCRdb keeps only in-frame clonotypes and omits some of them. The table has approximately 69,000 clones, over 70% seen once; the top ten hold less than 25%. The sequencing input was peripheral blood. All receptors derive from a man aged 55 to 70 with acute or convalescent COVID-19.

The CDR3 region has the DNA TGTGCCAGCAGCCAAGTCAGGGACACTGAAGCTTTCTTT. Protein product: CASSQVRDTEAFF. The chain joins TRBV3-1 (or the pseudogene TRBV3-2) to TRBJ1-1, with D maybe TRBD1 (5 bases). The germline gives CDR1 LGHDT, CDR2 YNNKEL (reference sequence). V lost 1 base to trimming and J lost 3 bases, with 6 bases between them. This CDR3 has 13 residues.

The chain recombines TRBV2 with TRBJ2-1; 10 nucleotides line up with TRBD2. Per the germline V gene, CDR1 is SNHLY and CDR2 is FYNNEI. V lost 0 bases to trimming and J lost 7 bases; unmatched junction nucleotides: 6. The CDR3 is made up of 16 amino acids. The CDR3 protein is CASSEALIAGGNEQFF. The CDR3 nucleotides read TGTGCCAGCAGTGAAGCGCTAATAGCGGGAGGAAATGAGCAGTTCTTC.

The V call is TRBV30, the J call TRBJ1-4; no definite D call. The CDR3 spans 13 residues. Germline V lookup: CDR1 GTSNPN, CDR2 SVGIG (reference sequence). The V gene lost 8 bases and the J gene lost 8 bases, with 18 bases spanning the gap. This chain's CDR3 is CAHDRKSGEKLFF. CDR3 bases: TGTGCCCACGACCGTAAAAGCGGAGAAAAACTGTTTTTT.

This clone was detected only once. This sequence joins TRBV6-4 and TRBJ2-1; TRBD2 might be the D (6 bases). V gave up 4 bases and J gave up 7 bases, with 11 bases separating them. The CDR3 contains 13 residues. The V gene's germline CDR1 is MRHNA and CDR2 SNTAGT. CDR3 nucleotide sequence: TGTGCCAGCAGTGTGGGACTGTTAAATGAGCAGTTCTTC. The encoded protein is CASSVGLLNEQFF.

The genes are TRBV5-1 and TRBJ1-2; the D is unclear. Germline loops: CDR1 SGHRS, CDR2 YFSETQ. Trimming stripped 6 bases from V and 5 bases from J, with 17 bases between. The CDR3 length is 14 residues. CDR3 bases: TGCGCCAGCACCCTAACAACGGGGAGGTATGGCTACACCTTC. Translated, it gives CASTLTTGRYGYTF.

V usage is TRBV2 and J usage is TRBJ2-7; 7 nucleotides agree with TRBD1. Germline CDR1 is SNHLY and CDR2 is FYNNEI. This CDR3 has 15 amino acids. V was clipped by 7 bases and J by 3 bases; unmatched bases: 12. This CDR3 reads CASTGGRGRFYEQYF. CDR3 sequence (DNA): TGTGCCAGCACTGGGGGTAGGGGGCGCTTCTACGAGCAGTACTTC.

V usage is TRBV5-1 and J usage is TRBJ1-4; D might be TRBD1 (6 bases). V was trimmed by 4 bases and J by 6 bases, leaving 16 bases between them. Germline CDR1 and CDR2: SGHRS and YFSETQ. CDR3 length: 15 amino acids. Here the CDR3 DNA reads TGCGCCAGCAGCGACCCGACAGGTGGCCATGAAAAACTGTTTTTT. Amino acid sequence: CASSDPTGGHEKLFF.

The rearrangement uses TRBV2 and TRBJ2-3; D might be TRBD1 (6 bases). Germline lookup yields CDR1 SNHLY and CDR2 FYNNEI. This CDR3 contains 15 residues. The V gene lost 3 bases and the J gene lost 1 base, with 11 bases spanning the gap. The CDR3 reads CASSDGWTGTDTQYF. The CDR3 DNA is TGTGCCAGCAGTGACGGGTGGACAGGCACAGATACGCAGTATTTT.

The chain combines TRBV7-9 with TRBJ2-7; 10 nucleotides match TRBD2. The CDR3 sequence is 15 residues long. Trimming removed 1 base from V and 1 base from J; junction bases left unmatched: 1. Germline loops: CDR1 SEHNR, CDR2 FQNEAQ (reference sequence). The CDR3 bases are TGTGCCAGCAGCTTAGGTAGCGGGAGGTCCTACGAGCAGTACTTC. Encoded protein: CASSLGSGRSYEQYF.

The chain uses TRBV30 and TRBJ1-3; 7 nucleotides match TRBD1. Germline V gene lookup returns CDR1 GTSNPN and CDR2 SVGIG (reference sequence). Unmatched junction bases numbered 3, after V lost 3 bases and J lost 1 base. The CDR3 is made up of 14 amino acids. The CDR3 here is CAWRGDRSGNTIYF. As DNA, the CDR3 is TGTGCCTGGAGGGGGGACAGATCTGGAAACACCATATATTTT.

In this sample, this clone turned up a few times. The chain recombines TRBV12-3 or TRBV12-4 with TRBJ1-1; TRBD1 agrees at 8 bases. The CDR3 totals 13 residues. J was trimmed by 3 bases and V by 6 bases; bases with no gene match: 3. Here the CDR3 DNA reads TGTGCCAGCAGCTCGACAGGGGACACTGAAGCTTTCTTT. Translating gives CASSSTGDTEAFF.

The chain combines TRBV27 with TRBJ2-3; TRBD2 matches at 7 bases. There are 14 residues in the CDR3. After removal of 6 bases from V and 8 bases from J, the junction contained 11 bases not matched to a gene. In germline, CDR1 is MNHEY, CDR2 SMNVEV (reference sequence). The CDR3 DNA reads TGTGCCAGCAGGGGGAGGGATTGGTTAGGTACGCAGTATTTT. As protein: CASRGRDWLGTQYF.

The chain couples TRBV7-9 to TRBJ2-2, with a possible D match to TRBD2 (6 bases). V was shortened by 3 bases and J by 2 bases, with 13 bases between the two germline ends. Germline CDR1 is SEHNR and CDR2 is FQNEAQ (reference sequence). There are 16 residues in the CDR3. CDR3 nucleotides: TGTGCCAGCAGCTTGGACTGGGACTTAAACACCGGGGAGCTGTTTTTT. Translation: CASSLDWDLNTGELFF. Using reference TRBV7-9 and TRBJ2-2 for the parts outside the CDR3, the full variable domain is DTGVSQNPRHKITKRGQNVTFRCDPISEHNRLYWYRQTLGQGPEFLTYFQNEAQLEKSRLLSDRFSAERPKGSFSTLEIQRTEQGDSAMYLCASSLDWDLNTGELFFGEGSRLTVL.

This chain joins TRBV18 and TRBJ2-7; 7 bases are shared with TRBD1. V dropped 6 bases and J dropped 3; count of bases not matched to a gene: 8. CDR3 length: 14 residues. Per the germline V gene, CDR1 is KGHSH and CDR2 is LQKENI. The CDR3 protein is CASSNSGTDYEQYF. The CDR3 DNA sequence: TGTGCCAGCTCGAACTCCGGGACAGACTACGAGCAGTACTTC.

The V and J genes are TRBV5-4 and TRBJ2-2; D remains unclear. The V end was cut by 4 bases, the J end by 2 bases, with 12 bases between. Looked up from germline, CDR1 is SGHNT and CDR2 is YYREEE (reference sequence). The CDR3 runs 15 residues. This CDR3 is CASSVDMINTGELFF. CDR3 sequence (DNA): TGTGCCAGCAGCGTAGACATGATAAACACCGGGGAGCTGTTTTTT. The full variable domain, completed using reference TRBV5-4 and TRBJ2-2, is ETGVTQSPTHLIKTRGQQVTLRCSSQSGHNTVSWYQQALGQGPQFIFQYYREEENGRGNFPPRFSGLQFPNYSSELNVNALELDDSALYLCASSVDMINTGELFFGEGSRLTVL.

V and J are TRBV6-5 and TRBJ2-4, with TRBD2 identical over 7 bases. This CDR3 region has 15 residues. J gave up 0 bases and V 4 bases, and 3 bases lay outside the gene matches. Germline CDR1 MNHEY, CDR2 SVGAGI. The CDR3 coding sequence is TGTGCCAGCAGTTTTGGGGGGGGAGCCAAAAACATTCAGTACTTC. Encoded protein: CASSFGGGAKNIQYF.

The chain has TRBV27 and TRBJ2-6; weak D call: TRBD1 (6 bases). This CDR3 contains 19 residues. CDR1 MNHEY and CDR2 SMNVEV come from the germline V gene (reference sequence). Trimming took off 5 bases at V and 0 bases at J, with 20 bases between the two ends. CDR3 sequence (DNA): TGTGCCAGCAGTCAATACCCCCCAGGGGTGCACTCTGGGGCCAACGTCCTGACTTTC. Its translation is CASSQYPPGVHSGANVLTF. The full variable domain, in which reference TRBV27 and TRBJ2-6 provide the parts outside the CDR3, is EAQVTQNPRYLITVTGKKLTVTCSQNMNHEYMSWYRQDPGLGLRQIYYSMNVEVTDKGDVPEGYKVSRKEKRNFPLILESPSPNQTSLYFCASSQYPPGVHSGANVLTFGAGSRLTVL.